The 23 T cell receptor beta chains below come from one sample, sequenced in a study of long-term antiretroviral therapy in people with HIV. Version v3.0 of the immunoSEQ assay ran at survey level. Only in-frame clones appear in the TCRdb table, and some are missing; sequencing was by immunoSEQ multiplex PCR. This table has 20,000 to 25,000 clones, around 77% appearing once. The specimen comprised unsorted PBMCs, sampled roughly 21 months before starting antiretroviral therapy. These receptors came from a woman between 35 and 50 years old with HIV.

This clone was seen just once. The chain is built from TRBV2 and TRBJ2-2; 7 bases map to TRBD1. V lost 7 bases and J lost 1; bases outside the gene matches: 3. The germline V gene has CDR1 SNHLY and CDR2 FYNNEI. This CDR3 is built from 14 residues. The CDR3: CASNDRVNTGELFF. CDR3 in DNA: TGTGCCAGCAACGACAGGGTGAACACCGGGGAGCTGTTTTTT.

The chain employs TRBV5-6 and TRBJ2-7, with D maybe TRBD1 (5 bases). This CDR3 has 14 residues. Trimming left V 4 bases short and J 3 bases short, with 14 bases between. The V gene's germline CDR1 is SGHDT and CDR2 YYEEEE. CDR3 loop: CASSTPGRDYEQYF. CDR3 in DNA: TGTGCCAGCAGCACCCCAGGGCGCGACTACGAGCAGTACTTC.

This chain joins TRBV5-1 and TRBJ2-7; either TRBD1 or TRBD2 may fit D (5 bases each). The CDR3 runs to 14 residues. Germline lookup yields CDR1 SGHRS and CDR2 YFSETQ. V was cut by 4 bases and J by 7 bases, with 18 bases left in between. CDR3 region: CASSDTGGVGEQYF. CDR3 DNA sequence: TGCGCCAGCAGCGACACAGGAGGCGTCGGGGAGCAGTACTTC.

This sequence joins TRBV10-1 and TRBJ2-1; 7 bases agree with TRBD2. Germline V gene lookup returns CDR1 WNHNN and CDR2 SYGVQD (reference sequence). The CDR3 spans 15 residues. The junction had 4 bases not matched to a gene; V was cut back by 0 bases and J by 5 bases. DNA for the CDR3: TGCGCCAGCAGTGAGTCCCTAGCGGCAAACAATGAGCAGTTCTTC. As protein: CASSESLAANNEQFF.

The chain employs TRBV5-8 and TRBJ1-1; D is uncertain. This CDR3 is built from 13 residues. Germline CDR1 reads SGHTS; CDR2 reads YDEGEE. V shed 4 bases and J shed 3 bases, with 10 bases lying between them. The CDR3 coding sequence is TGTGCCAGCAGCCTAAAGCCACACACTGAAGCTTTCTTT. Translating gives CASSLKPHTEAFF.

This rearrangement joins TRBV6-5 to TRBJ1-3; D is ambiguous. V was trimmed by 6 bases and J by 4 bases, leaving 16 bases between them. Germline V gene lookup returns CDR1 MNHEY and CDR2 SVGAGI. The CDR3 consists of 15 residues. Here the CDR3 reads CASRLDAGSGNTIYF. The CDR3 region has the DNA TGTGCCAGCAGGCTAGATGCGGGGTCCGGAAACACCATATATTTT.

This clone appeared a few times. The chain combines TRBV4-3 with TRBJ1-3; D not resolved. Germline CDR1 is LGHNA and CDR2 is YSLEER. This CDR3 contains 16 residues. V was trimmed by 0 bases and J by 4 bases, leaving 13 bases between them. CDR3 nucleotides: TGCGCCAGCAGCCAAGATCATGAGGTCGGAGGAAACACCATATATTTT. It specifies CASSQDHEVGGNTIYF.

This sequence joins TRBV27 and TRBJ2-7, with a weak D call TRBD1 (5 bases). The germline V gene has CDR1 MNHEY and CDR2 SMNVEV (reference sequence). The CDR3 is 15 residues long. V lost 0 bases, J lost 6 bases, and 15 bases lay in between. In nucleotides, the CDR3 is TGTGCCAGCAGTTTATCGGCAGGGATCTTTGGCGAGCAGTACTTC. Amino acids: CASSLSAGIFGEQYF.

The CDR3, as DNA: TGTGCCTGGAGTGTACAACCCGTGGGCACAACTCTACAAGAGACCCAGTACTTC. Its translation is CAWSVQPVGTTLQETQYF. This chain links TRBV30 with TRBJ2-5; D is ambiguous. The germline gives CDR1 GTSNPN, CDR2 SVGIG (reference sequence). The V and J ends lost 0 bases and 2 bases respectively, with 22 bases between them. This CDR3 region has 18 residues.

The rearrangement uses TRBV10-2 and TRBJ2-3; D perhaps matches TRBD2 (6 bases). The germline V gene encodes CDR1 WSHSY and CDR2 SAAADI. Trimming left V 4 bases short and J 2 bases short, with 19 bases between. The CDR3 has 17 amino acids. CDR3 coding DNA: TGCGCCAGCAGTGGTTCCGGGGGAACTTATATCACAGATACGCAGTATTTT. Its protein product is CASSGSGGTYITDTQYF.

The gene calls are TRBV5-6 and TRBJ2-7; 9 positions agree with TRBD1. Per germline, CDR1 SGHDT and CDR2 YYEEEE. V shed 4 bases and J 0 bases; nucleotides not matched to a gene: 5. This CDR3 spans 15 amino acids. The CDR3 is CASSPQTGGSYEQYF. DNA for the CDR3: TGTGCCAGCAGCCCACAGACAGGGGGCTCCTACGAGCAGTACTTC.

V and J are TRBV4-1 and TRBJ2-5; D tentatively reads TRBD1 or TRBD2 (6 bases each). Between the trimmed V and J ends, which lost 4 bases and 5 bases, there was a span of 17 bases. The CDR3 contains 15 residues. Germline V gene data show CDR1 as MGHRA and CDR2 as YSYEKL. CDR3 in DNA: TGCGCCAGCAGCCCAGGATGGGGGGCTGAGGAGACCCAGTACTTC. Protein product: CASSPGWGAEETQYF.

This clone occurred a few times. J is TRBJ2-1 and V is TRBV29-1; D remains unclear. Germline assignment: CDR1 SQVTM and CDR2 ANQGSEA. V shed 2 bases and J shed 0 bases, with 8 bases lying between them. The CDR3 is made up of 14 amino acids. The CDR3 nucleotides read TGCAGCGTTGAACGGGTAGACTCCTACAATGAGCAGTTCTTC. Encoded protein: CSVERVDSYNEQFF.

The CDR3, as DNA: TGTGCCAGCAGCCCGGGGGCAGATACGCAGTATTTT. Translating gives CASSPGADTQYF. The chain joins TRBV7-6 to TRBJ2-3; TRBD2 is a possible D gene (6 bases). V shed 5 bases and J shed 4 bases, with 7 bases lying between them. From germline, CDR1 is SGHVS and CDR2 FNYEAQ. The CDR3 is 12 amino acids.

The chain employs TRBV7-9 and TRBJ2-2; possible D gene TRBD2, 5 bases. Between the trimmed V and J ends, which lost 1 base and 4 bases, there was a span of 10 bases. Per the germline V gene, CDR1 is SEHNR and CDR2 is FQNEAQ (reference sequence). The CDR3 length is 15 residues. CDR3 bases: TGTGCCAGCAGCTTAGGGGAGTCTGGCACCGGGGAGCTGTTTTTT. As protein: CASSLGESGTGELFF.

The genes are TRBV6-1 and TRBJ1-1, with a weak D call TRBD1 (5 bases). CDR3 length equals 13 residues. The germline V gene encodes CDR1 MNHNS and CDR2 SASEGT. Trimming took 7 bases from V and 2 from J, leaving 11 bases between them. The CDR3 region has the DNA TGTGCCAGCACCTTGACAGCCAACACTGAAGCTTTCTTT. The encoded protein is CASTLTANTEAFF.

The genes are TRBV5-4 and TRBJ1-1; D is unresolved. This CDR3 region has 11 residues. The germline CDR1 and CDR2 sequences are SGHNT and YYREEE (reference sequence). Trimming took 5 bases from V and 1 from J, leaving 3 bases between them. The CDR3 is CASRPNTEAFF. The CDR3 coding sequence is TGTGCCAGCAGACCGAACACTGAAGCTTTCTTT.

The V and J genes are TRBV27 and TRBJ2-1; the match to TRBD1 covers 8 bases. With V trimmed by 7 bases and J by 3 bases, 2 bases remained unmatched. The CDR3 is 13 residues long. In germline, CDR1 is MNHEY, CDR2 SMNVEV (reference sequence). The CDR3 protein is CASIGTGYNEQFF. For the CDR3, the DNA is TGTGCCAGCATTGGGACAGGCTACAATGAGCAGTTCTTC.

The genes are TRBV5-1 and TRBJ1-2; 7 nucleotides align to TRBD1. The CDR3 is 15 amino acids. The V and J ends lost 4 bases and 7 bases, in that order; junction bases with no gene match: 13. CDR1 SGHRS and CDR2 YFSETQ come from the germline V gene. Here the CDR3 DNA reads TGCGCCAGCAGCCCAGGGGGGGTGCTTGAGTCTGGCTACACCTTC. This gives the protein CASSPGGVLESGYTF.

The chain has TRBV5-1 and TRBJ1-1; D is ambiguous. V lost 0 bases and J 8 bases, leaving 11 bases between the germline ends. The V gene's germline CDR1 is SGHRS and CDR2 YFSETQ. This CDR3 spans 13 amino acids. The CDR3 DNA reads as TGCGCCAGCAGCTTGGGACCCCGAGGAGAAGCTTTCTTT. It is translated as CASSLGPRGEAFF. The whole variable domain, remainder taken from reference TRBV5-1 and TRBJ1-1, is KAGVTQTPRYLIKTRGQQVTLSCSPISGHRSVSWYQQTPGQGLQFLFEYFSETQRNKGNFPGRFSGRQFSNSRSEMNVSTLELGDSALYLCASSLGPRGEAFFGQGTRLTVV.

In nucleotides, the CDR3 is TGTGCCAGCACCCGATTGGGTTACTCAGATACGCAGTATTTT. This gives the protein CASTRLGYSDTQYF. The chain employs TRBV7-2 and TRBJ2-3, with D unresolved. CDR1 and CDR2 from the germline V gene are SGHTA and FQGNSA. This CDR3 spans 14 amino acids. V was clipped by 7 bases and J by 4 bases, with 15 bases between them.

The CDR3 nucleotides are TGTGCCAGTAGTATAGAGGGGCCACCCACACTGGGGGTCTATGGCTACACCTTC. This translates into CASSIEGPPTLGVYGYTF. V and J are TRBV19 and TRBJ1-2; D may be TRBD1 (5 bases). Per the germline V gene, CDR1 is LNHDA and CDR2 is SQIVND (reference sequence). The CDR3 length is 18 residues. With 0 bases removed from V and 4 bases from J, the gap between germline ends came to 21 bases.

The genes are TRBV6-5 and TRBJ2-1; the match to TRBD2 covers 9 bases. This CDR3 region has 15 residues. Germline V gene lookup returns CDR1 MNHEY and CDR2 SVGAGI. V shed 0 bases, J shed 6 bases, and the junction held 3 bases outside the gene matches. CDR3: CASSYSRRGGNEQFF. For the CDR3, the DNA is TGTGCCAGCAGTTACTCGAGGCGGGGGGGCAATGAGCAGTTCTTC.